This T cell receptor beta chain was found in a study of blood T cells in healthy people across ages. Whole-study results and caveats: Without sorted subsets, naive and antigen-experienced compartments could not be conclusively compared.

The individuals who served as donors were healthy Caucasians living in Russia, aged about 6 to 100. Researchers collected about 9.7 milliliters of peripheral blood from every single donor. Comment on this clonotype: What it binds is not known.

Next came a second PCR, run for about 6 to 12 cycles, which used a sample-barcoded 5' primer along with a J-beta primer mix. Each cDNA molecule, via a template-switch adaptor with 12 random nucleotides, was tagged. A single record per CDR3 protein comes from TCRdb applying MiXCR to the 5' RACE reads. The data show some 860,000 distinct CDR3 sequences, roughly three fifths seen once. The CDR3 consists of 15 residues. Germline CDR1 is MDHEN and CDR2 is SYDVKM. V lost 5 bases and J lost 6, with 16 bases in between. The sequenced sample was blood. The receptor's source is a man in his forties or fifties in good health. This chain joins TRBV28 and TRBJ2-2; D ambiguous. CDR3: CASSPGRGYAGELFF. The CDR3, as DNA: TGTGCCAGCAGTCCAGGACGAGGATATGCCGGGGAGCTGTTTTTT.